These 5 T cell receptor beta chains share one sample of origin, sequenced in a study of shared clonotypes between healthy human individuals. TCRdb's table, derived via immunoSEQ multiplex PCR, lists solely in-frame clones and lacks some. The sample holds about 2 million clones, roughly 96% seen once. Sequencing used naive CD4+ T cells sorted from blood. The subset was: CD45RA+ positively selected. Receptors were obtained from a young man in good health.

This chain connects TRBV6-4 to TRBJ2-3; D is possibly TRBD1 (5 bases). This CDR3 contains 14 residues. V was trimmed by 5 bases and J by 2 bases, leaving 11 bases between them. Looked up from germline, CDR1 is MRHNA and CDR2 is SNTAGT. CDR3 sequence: CASSFGRDTDTQYF. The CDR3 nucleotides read TGTGCCAGCAGTTTCGGCAGGGACACAGATACGCAGTATTTT.

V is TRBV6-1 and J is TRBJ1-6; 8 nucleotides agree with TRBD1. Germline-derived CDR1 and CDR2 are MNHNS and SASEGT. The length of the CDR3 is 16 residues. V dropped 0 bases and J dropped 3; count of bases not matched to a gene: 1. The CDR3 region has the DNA TGTGCCAGCAGTGAAGCACAGGGGGTCTATAATTCACCCCTCCACTTT. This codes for CASSEAQGVYNSPLHF.

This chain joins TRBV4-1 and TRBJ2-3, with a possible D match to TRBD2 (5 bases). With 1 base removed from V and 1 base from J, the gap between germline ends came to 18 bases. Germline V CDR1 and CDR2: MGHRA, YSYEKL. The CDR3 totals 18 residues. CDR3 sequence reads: CASSQGEGAPLRTDTQYF. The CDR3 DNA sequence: TGCGCCAGCAGCCAAGGCGAGGGAGCCCCCCTTCGCACAGATACGCAGTATTTT.

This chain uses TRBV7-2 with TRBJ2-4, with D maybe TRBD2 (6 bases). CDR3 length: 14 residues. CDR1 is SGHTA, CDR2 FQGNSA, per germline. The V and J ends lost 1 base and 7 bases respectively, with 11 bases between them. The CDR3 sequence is CASSLGLASNIQYF. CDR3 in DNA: TGTGCCAGCAGCTTAGGGCTAGCGTCGAACATTCAGTACTTC.

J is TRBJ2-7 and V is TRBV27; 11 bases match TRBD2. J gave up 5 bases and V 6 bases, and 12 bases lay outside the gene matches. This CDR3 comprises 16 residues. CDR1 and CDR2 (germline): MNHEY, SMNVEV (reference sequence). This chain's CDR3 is CASRSLAGGSRDEQYF. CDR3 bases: TGTGCCAGCAGATCTCTAGCGGGGGGTAGCAGGGACGAGCAGTACTTC.